A selection of T cell receptor beta chains follows, all from one sample in a study of blood T cell repertoires in COVID-19. Sequenced by immunoSEQ multiplex PCR; TCRdb stores in-frame clones only, minus some. The sample has around 260,000 clones; approximately 90% are singletons. Sequencing was performed on PBMCs or T cells enriched from blood (not recorded which). The receptors were sampled from a woman aged 25 to 39 who had recovered from COVID-19. Each CDR3 is given with its conserved first and last residue. The D gene is left open where the match is weak. Size tells how often a clone was seen (once, few, many) or the class of an expanded clone, and some rows leave it out.

>TRBV11-2|16|.|TRBJ1-6|.
CASSGGSGTYNSPLHF
TGTGCCAGCAGCGGGGGGTCAGGGACCTATAATTCACCCCTCCACTTT
>TRBV24-1|14|.|TRBJ1-2|TRBD1
CATSDPDRAYGYTF
TGTGCCACCAGTGACCCGGACAGGGCCTATGGCTACACCTTC
>TRBV4-1|17|.|TRBJ1-6|TRBD1
CASSQNRGFSDNSPLHF
TGCGCCAGCAGCCAGAACAGGGGGTTTTCGGATAATTCACCCCTCCACTTT
>TRBV28|15|.|TRBJ2-1|TRBD2
CASTSGTSGYNEQFF
TGTGCAAGCACATCGGGGACTAGCGGCTACAATGAGCAGTTCTTC
>TRBV27|16|.|TRBJ2-7|TRBD2
CASKISGGRAAYEQYF
TGTGCCAGCAAGATATCGGGCGGGAGGGCGGCTTACGAGCAGTACTTC
>TRBV5-1|15|.|TRBJ2-3|.
CASSLRGLYTDTQYF
TGCGCCAGCAGCTTGCGGGGGTTATACACAGATACGCAGTATTTT
>TRBV4-3|16|few|TRBJ1-5|.
CASSQELRTRDQPQHF
TGCGCCAGCAGCCAAGAACTTCGGACGCGGGATCAGCCCCAGCATTTT
>TRBV13|17|once|TRBJ2-1|TRBD2
CASSGGLAGGPYNEQFF
TGTGCCAGCAGCGGTGGACTAGCGGGAGGGCCATACAATGAGCAGTTCTTC
>TRBV11-1|15|.|TRBJ2-1|.
CASSLAGGVYNEQFF
TGTGCCAGCAGCTTAGCGGGAGGCGTATACAATGAGCAGTTCTTC
>TRBV7-2|16|.|TRBJ1-6|TRBD1
CASSLPGTANNSPLHF
TGTGCCAGCAGCTTACCCGGGACAGCTAATAATTCACCCCTCCACTTT
>TRBV27|13|.|TRBJ2-5|.
CASSWTIQETQYF
TGTGCCAGCAGTTGGACAATCCAAGAGACCCAGTACTTC
>TRBV19|15|few|TRBJ1-3|.
CASSTVLHSGNTIYF
TGTGCCAGTAGTACAGTGTTACACTCTGGAAACACCATATATTTT
>TRBV5-1|17|.|TRBJ1-4|TRBD1
CASSSGTGFATNEKLFF
TGCGCCAGCAGCTCGGGGACAGGGTTTGCAACTAATGAAAAACTGTTTTTT
>TRBV6-5|14|.|TRBJ1-3|TRBD1
CASTWDRGTNTIYF
TGTGCCAGCACTTGGGACAGGGGAACAAACACCATATATTTT
>TRBV21-1|20|.|TRBJ2-7|.
CASSEADLERGLAETYEQYF
TGTGCCAGCAGCGAGGCGGATCTGGAGCGGGGACTAGCGGAGACCTACGAGCAGTACTTC
>TRBV4-3|14|.|TRBJ1-1|TRBD1
CASSPGQANTEAFF
TGCGCCAGCAGCCCGGGACAGGCGAACACTGAAGCTTTCTTT
>TRBV3-1/TRBV3-2|15|.|TRBJ1-5|.
CASSQARGQGQPQHF
TGTGCCAGCAGCCAAGCGAGAGGTCAGGGACAGCCCCAGCATTTT
>TRBV15|19|.|TRBJ2-1|TRBD2
CATSRDGLAGAPSYNEQFF
TGTGCCACCAGCAGAGATGGACTAGCGGGAGCACCCTCCTACAATGAGCAGTTCTTC
>TRBV7-9|16|.|TRBJ2-2|.
CASSLSGVRSTGELFF
TGTGCCAGCAGCCTCTCGGGTGTTCGAAGTACCGGGGAGCTGTTTTTT
>TRBV12-3/TRBV12-4|13|.|TRBJ2-7|.
CASSLGGRNEQYF
TGTGCCAGCAGTTTGGGGGGGCGGAACGAGCAGTACTTC
>TRBV2|14|.|TRBJ2-2|TRBD2
CASKGLASPGELFF
TGTGCCAGCAAGGGACTAGCTTCTCCCGGGGAGCTGTTTTTT
>TRBV3-1/TRBV3-2|15|.|TRBJ2-7|.
CASRPSGGHRYEQYF
TGTGCCAGCAGGCCCTCGGGGGGCCACCGCTACGAGCAGTACTTC